Each of the 5 T cell receptor beta chains below was sequenced from the same sample in a study of OX40 agonist ivuxolimab in advanced cancers. Sequencing was performed with immunoSEQ multiplex PCR; in TCRdb, only in-frame clones are kept and a portion is missing. The table lists under 40,000 clones, about 83% of them singletons, with approximately 1.8% in the top ten. The specimen comprised CD4+ or CD8+ T cells sorted from blood, sampled in a trial of the OX40 agonist ivuxolimab. The source of these receptors is an adult with an advanced solid tumor such as melanoma, head and neck, liver or kidney cancer.

The chain joins TRBV7-8 to TRBJ2-4, with D perhaps given as TRBD1 or TRBD2 (5 bases each). This CDR3 spans 13 amino acids. Looked up from germline, CDR1 is SGHVS and CDR2 is FQNEAQ. Trimming took off 4 bases at V and 1 base at J, with 5 bases between the two ends. The CDR3: CASSWGAKNIQYF. The CDR3 DNA sequence: TGTGCCAGCAGCTGGGGGGCCAAAAACATTCAGTACTTC.

V gene TRBV20-1 combines with J gene TRBJ2-1, with D unclear. Trimming took off 3 bases at V and 5 bases at J, with 5 bases between the two ends. CDR3 length: 11 amino acids. In germline, CDR1 is DFQATT, CDR2 SNEGSKA (reference sequence). DNA of the CDR3: TGCAGTGCTAGCCCCAACAATGAGCAGTTCTTC. It codes for CSASPNNEQFF.

The V gene is TRBV23-1, the J gene TRBJ1-5, with D hard to call. TRBV23-1 is an open reading frame, and its role is uncertain. V was cut by 6 bases and J by 2 bases, with 11 bases left in between. This CDR3 is 14 amino acids long. CDR3 coding DNA: TGCGCCAGCAGGGGTATTGGGGGCAATCAGCCCCAGCATTTT. This gives the protein CASRGIGGNQPQHF.

The V and J genes are TRBV6-6 and TRBJ2-7, with unresolved D. The CDR3 has 12 amino acids. Trimming removed 6 bases from V and 1 base from J, with 7 bases in between. Germline values: CDR1 MNHNY, CDR2 SVGAGI (reference sequence). CDR3 DNA: TGTGCCAGCAGGCGTAATTCCTACGAGCAGTACTTC. It translates to CASRRNSYEQYF.

V and J are TRBV21-1 and TRBJ2-7; the DNA was not compared with TRBD1, the D call given in the table. TRBV21-1 is termed a pseudogene. The CDR3 covers 14 residues. The CDR3 sequence: CASSKVDRDGEQYF. CDR3 DNA sequence: TGTGCCAGCAGCAAGGTGGACAGGGACGGAGAGCAGTACTTC.